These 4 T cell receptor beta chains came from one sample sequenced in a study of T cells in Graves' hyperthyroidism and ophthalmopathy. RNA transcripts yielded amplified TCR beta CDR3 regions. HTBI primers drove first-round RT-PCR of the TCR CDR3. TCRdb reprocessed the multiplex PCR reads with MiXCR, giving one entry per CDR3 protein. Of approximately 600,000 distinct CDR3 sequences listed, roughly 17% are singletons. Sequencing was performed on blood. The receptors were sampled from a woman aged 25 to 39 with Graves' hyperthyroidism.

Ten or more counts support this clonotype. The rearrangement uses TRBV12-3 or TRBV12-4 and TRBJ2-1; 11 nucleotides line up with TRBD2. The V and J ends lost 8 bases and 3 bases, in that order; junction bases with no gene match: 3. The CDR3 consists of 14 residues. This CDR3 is CASVGLAVYNEQFF. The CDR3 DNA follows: TGTGCCAGCGTGGGACTAGCGGTCTACAATGAGCAGTTCTTC.

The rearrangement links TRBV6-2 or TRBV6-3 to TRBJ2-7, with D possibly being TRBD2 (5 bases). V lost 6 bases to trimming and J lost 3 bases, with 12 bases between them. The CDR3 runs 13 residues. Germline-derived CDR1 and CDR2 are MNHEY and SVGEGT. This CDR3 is CASSPTRIYEQYF. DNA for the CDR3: TGTGCCAGCAGCCCCACTAGAATCTACGAGCAGTACTTC.

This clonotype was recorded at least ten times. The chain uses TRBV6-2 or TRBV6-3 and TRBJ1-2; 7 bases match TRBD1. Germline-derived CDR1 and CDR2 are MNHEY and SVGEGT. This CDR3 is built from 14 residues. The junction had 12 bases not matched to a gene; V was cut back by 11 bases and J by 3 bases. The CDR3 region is CAGRQGGKDYGYTF. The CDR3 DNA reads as TGTGCCGGACGACAGGGCGGTAAAGACTATGGCTACACCTTC.

CDR3 sequence (DNA): TGTGCCAGTAGTGCAAGACAGGGGGCCGGTTCACCCCTCCACTTT. Translated: CASSARQGAGSPLHF. J is TRBJ1-6 and V is TRBV19, with 10 bases fitting TRBD1. CDR3 length: 15 amino acids. CDR1 and CDR2 from the germline V gene are LNHDA and SQIVND (reference sequence). V was clipped by 5 bases and J by 9 bases; unmatched bases: 7.